A single sample is the source of the 28 T cell receptor beta chains below, sequenced in a study of control samples from healthy donors and cancer patients. Repertoires were generated with immunoSEQ multiplex PCR, while TCRdb's copy carries only in-frame clones and drops some. The sample carries roughly 100,000 clones, about 90% recorded once. The sequenced sample consisted of blood. These receptors were obtained from a man aged 25 to 40 in good health.

This rearrangement joins TRBV7-9 to TRBJ2-1; D possibly corresponds to TRBD2 (5 bases). V lost 4 bases, J lost 10 bases, and 11 bases lay in between. The CDR3 is 12 amino acids. CDR1 is SEHNR and CDR2 is FQNEAQ in the germline V gene (reference sequence). The CDR3 here is CASSSPGGEQFF. The CDR3 nucleotides are TGTGCCAGCAGCTCCCCTGGCGGGGAGCAGTTCTTC.

The chain links TRBV7-9 to TRBJ1-4; D is possibly TRBD1 (5 bases). CDR1 SEHNR and CDR2 FQNEAQ come from the germline V gene (reference sequence). CDR3 length: 12 residues. The V end was cut by 1 base, the J end by 14 bases, with 11 bases between. CDR3 loop: CASSLEGARLFF. The CDR3 nucleotides read TGTGCCAGCAGCTTAGAAGGGGCAAGGCTGTTTTTT.

The chain is built from TRBV29-1 and TRBJ1-5; the D is unclear. The ends were cut back, 6 bases at V and 0 bases at J, with 6 bases in the middle. Germline CDR1 is SQVTM and CDR2 is ANQGSEA. The CDR3 runs 12 residues. The CDR3 nucleotides read TGCAGCGTCGGAATTAGCAATCAGCCCCAGCATTTT. This translates into CSVGISNQPQHF.

This chain connects TRBV21-1 to TRBJ2-7; TRBD1, as called in the table, went unchecked against the DNA. TRBV21-1 is shown as a pseudogene. The CDR3 is made up of 16 amino acids. This CDR3 reads CASSRHTGGRGVEQYF. As DNA, the CDR3 is TGTGCCAGCAGCCGACACACAGGGGGGAGAGGCGTCGAGCAGTACTTC.

The chain has TRBV19 and TRBJ2-1, with 8 bases identical to TRBD2. The germline V gene has CDR1 LNHDA and CDR2 SQIVND (reference sequence). This CDR3 is built from 14 residues. Trimming at V came to 5 bases and at J to 3 bases, leaving 3 bases not matched to a gene. The CDR3 region is CASSLAGHYNEQFF. As DNA, the CDR3 is TGTGCCAGTAGTCTAGCGGGTCACTACAATGAGCAGTTCTTC. Looking up the rest from reference TRBV19 and TRBJ2-1 gives the full variable domain: DGGITQSPKYLFRKEGQNVTLSCEQNLNHDAMYWYRQDPGQGLRLIYYSQIVNDFQKGDIAEGYSVSREKKESFPLTVTSAQKNPTAFYLCASSLAGHYNEQFFGPGTRLTVL.

CDR3 protein: CASSIAGTSTYEQYF. CDR3 nucleotides: TGCGCCAGCAGCATCGCCGGGACTAGCACGTACGAGCAGTACTTC. This sequence joins TRBV5-1 and TRBJ2-7, with TRBD2 matching over 9 bases. The CDR3 consists of 15 residues. With 4 bases clipped from V and 4 bases from J, the junction kept 9 bases outside the gene matches. Looked up from germline, CDR1 is SGHRS and CDR2 is YFSETQ.

This chain uses TRBV29-1 with TRBJ1-3, with D possibly matching TRBD1 (6 bases). CDR1 and CDR2 from the germline V gene are SQVTM and ANQGSEA. The CDR3 has 15 residues. V lost 6 bases, J lost 4 bases, and 19 bases lay in between. CDR3 DNA: TGCAGCGTCGGGGGAGACAGGAGGGCCGGAAACACCATATATTTT. Translating gives CSVGGDRRAGNTIYF.

This rearrangement joins TRBV9 to TRBJ2-1, with 14 bases matching TRBD2. This CDR3 spans 20 amino acids. The V and J ends lost 0 bases and 6 bases, in that order; junction bases with no gene match: 14. Germline lookup yields CDR1 SGDLS and CDR2 YYNGEE. The CDR3: CASSVESLGTSGRGANEQFF. The CDR3 coding sequence is TGTGCCAGCAGCGTAGAGTCCCTAGGGACTAGCGGGAGAGGGGCCAATGAGCAGTTCTTC.

This clone was observed a single time. The chain links TRBV12-3 or TRBV12-4 to TRBJ1-3; no clear D gene. Trimming left V 2 bases short and J 4 bases short, with 6 bases between. The CDR3 covers 13 residues. As DNA, the CDR3 is TGTGCCAGCAGTTTATCTCTGGGAAACACCATATATTTT. Amino acid sequence: CASSLSLGNTIYF.

This chain joins TRBV6-6 and TRBJ2-1, with 7 bases fitting TRBD1. This CDR3 is built from 16 residues. The germline V gene encodes CDR1 MNHNY and CDR2 SVGAGI (reference sequence). The junction had 9 bases not matched to a gene; V was cut back by 5 bases and J by 2 bases. CDR3 nucleotides: TGTGCCAGCAGTCGAAGCGCGACAGGGACCTACAATGAGCAGTTCTTC. It encodes CASSRSATGTYNEQFF.

The rearrangement uses TRBV7-9 and TRBJ1-4; no clear D gene. Germline assignment: CDR1 SEHNR and CDR2 FQNEAQ (reference sequence). Trimming stripped 1 base from V and 5 bases from J, with 8 bases between. The length of the CDR3 is 14 residues. The DNA of the CDR3 is TGTGCCAGCAGCTTAGACATAGGAAATGAAAAACTGTTTTTT. Protein product: CASSLDIGNEKLFF.

The CDR3 bases are TGCGCCAGCAGCTTGGTAATTGGTCGCGGTCGAAATGAAAAACTGTTTTTT. Translating gives CASSLVIGRGRNEKLFF. The chain couples TRBV5-1 to TRBJ1-4; D gene unclear. Germline CDR1 and CDR2: SGHRS and YFSETQ. This CDR3 has 17 residues. Trimming stripped 0 bases from V and 5 bases from J, with 17 bases between. Full variable domain (missing parts from reference TRBV5-1 and TRBJ1-4): KAGVTQTPRYLIKTRGQQVTLSCSPISGHRSVSWYQQTPGQGLQFLFEYFSETQRNKGNFPGRFSGRQFSNSRSEMNVSTLELGDSALYLCASSLVIGRGRNEKLFFGSGTQLSVL.

Here the CDR3 DNA reads TGTGCCACCAGCAGCAGACAGTATAATTCACCCCTCCACTTT. Protein: CATSSRQYNSPLHF. V and J are TRBV15 and TRBJ1-6; a possible D gene is TRBD1 (5 bases). In germline, CDR1 is LNHNV, CDR2 YYDKDF (reference sequence). Trimming removed 3 bases from V and 4 bases from J, with 7 bases in between. The length of the CDR3 is 14 residues.

This clone was found a few times. The V gene is TRBV5-1, the J gene TRBJ1-1, with D possibly matching TRBD1 (5 bases). The V and J ends lost 3 bases and 5 bases respectively, with 11 bases between them. The length of the CDR3 is 13 residues. The germline V gene encodes CDR1 SGHRS and CDR2 YFSETQ. CDR3 in DNA: TGCGCCAGCAGCTGGGCAGGGCCGACTGAAGCTTTCTTT. The encoded protein is CASSWAGPTEAFF.

This CDR3 is CASSSTGLVLYEQYF. The CDR3 DNA sequence: TGTGCCAGCAGTTCGACAGGGTTGGTCCTTTACGAGCAGTACTTC. The chain has TRBV6-5 and TRBJ2-7; TRBD1 matches 7 bases. V dropped 4 bases and J dropped 4; count of bases not matched to a gene: 10. Per the germline V gene, CDR1 is MNHEY and CDR2 is SVGAGI. The CDR3 contains 15 residues.

The J gene is TRBJ2-7, the V gene TRBV5-1, with a tentative D call TRBD1 (6 bases). Germline CDR1 is SGHRS and CDR2 is YFSETQ. Trimming left V 0 bases short and J 2 bases short, with 9 bases between. The CDR3 loop spans 14 amino acids. Here the CDR3 DNA reads TGCGCCAGCAGCTTGGGACAGGTGACCTACGAGCAGTACTTC. It codes for CASSLGQVTYEQYF.

This chain connects TRBV6-6 to TRBJ1-2; 7 bases map to TRBD1. J lost 3 bases, V lost 5 bases, and 3 bases had no gene match. Germline V gene lookup returns CDR1 MNHNY and CDR2 SVGAGI (reference sequence). This CDR3 contains 13 residues. The CDR3 is CASSRQGDYGYTF. CDR3 bases: TGTGCCAGCAGTCGACAGGGCGACTATGGCTACACCTTC.

The CDR3 DNA is TGCGCCAGTGGGCGGGGGGAAGAGACCCAGTACTTC. Protein product: CASGRGEETQYF. The V and J genes are TRBV5-1 and TRBJ2-5; 8 bases match TRBD2. Germline V gives CDR1 SGHRS, CDR2 YFSETQ. The junction had 3 bases not matched to a gene; V was cut back by 8 bases and J by 3 bases. The CDR3 has 12 amino acids.

The rearrangement links TRBV18 to TRBJ1-4, with 7 nucleotides matching TRBD1. Germline V CDR1 and CDR2: KGHSH, LQKENI. This CDR3 has 19 residues. V was clipped by 3 bases and J by 1 base; unmatched bases: 14. The CDR3 reads CASSPLPPTGTQTNEKLFF. For the CDR3, the DNA is TGTGCCAGCTCACCGTTGCCCCCGACAGGGACTCAAACTAATGAAAAACTGTTTTTT.

In DNA, the CDR3 is TGTGCCAGCAGTTTATCGATCGCAAACTACGAGCAGTACTTC. Translating gives CASSLSIANYEQYF. V and J are TRBV27 and TRBJ2-7; no reliable D call. Germline assignment: CDR1 MNHEY and CDR2 SMNVEV (reference sequence). Trimming cost V 0 bases and J 3 bases, with 9 bases left between them. This CDR3 has 14 amino acids.

The rearrangement links TRBV14 to TRBJ1-1; D gene uncertain. Germline CDR1 and CDR2: SGHDN and FVKESK. Trimming shortened V by 6 bases and J by 0 bases, and 8 bases separated the two germline ends. The CDR3 runs to 13 residues. CDR3 nucleotides: TGTGCCAGCAGGGATGACATGAACACTGAAGCTTTCTTT. Protein: CASRDDMNTEAFF. The whole variable domain, filled in from reference TRBV14 and TRBJ1-1, reads EAGVTQFPSHSVIEKGQTVTLRCDPISGHDNLYWYRRVMGKEIKFLLHFVKESKQDESGMPNNRFLAERTGGTYSTLKVQPAELEDSGVYFCASRDDMNTEAFFGQGTRLTVV.

The chain links TRBV7-9 to TRBJ1-1; D is possibly TRBD1 (5 bases). This CDR3 comprises 12 residues. V lost 1 base and J lost 6, with 6 bases in between. Germline loops: CDR1 SEHNR, CDR2 FQNEAQ (reference sequence). The CDR3 DNA sequence: TGTGCCAGCAGCTTAGGGGGGGCTGAAGCTTTCTTT. Its protein is CASSLGGAEAFF.

The chain uses TRBV7-2 and TRBJ2-1; 7 nucleotides agree with TRBD1. CDR3 length equals 13 residues. The junction had 5 bases not matched to a gene; V was cut back by 8 bases and J by 4 bases. The germline CDR1 and CDR2 sequences are SGHTA and FQGNSA. The CDR3 sequence: CASGTVTYNEQFF. In DNA, the CDR3 is TGTGCCAGCGGGACAGTGACTTACAATGAGCAGTTCTTC. Supplemented by reference TRBV7-2 and TRBJ2-1, the full variable domain reads GAGVSQSPSNKVTEKGKDVELRCDPISGHTALYWYRQSLGQGLEFLIYFQGNSAPDKSGLPSDRFSAERTGGSVSTLTIQRTQQEDSAVYLCASGTVTYNEQFFGPGTRLTVL.

This chain links TRBV5-1 with TRBJ1-5; unclear D gene. V lost 0 bases to trimming and J lost 2 bases, with 9 bases between them. The CDR3 has 15 residues. The V gene's germline CDR1 is SGHRS and CDR2 YFSETQ. The DNA of the CDR3 is TGCGCCAGCAGCTTGGAAGACGGACGCAATCAGCCCCAGCATTTT. This gives the protein CASSLEDGRNQPQHF.

The chain uses TRBV9 and TRBJ2-3, with TRBD2 matching 11 bases. After removal of 0 bases from V and 2 bases from J, the junction contained 5 bases not matched to a gene. Germline V gene sequence: CDR1 SGDLS, CDR2 YYNGEE. This CDR3 region has 17 residues. This chain's CDR3 is CASSVAGLAGYTDTQYF. As DNA, the CDR3 is TGTGCCAGCAGCGTAGCTGGACTAGCGGGCTACACAGATACGCAGTATTTT. The full variable domain, completed using reference TRBV9 and TRBJ2-3, is DSGVTQTPKHLITATGQRVTLRCSPRSGDLSVYWYQQSLDQGLQFLIQYYNGEERAKGNILERFSAQQFPDLHSELNLSSLELGDSALYFCASSVAGLAGYTDTQYFGPGTRLTVL.

This chain uses TRBV6-5 with TRBJ2-3, with D maybe TRBD1 (5 bases). V shed 7 bases and J shed 0 bases, with 14 bases lying between them. Looked up from germline, CDR1 is MNHEY and CDR2 is SVGAGI. The CDR3 contains 15 residues. CDR3 loop: CASTLGGASTDTQYF. In DNA, the CDR3 is TGTGCCAGCACCCTAGGTGGGGCTAGCACAGATACGCAGTATTTT.

The gene calls are TRBV28 and TRBJ2-1; weak D call: TRBD2 (6 bases). CDR3 length: 15 amino acids. V lost 5 bases and J lost 3, with 14 bases in between. Germline loops: CDR1 MDHEN, CDR2 SYDVKM. CDR3 region: CASSTETGVYNEQFF. The DNA of the CDR3 is TGTGCCAGCAGTACAGAGACGGGGGTCTACAATGAGCAGTTCTTC.

The chain joins TRBV7-9 to TRBJ1-1; TRBD1 might be the D (5 bases). In germline, CDR1 is SEHNR, CDR2 FQNEAQ (reference sequence). Deletions cut 1 base from V and 0 bases from J, with 6 bases between. CDR3 length: 14 residues. CDR3 sequence reads: CASSLGQMNTEAFF. The DNA for the CDR3 is TGTGCCAGCAGCTTAGGACAGATGAACACTGAAGCTTTCTTT.